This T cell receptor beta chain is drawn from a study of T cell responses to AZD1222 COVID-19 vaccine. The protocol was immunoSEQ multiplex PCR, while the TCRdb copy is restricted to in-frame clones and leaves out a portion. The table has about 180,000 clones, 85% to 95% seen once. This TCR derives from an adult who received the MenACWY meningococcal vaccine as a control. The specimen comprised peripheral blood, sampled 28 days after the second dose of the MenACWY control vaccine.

The CDR3 sequence is CATSRDRQVPNYGYTF. CDR3 sequence (DNA): TGTGCCACCAGCAGAGATAGGCAGGTCCCTAACTATGGCTACACCTTC. The chain joins TRBV15 to TRBJ1-2; no firm D call. The V gene's germline CDR1 is LNHNV and CDR2 YYDKDF (reference sequence). V was pared by 0 bases and J by 0 bases, with 11 bases between. The CDR3 is 16 amino acids.